The 23 T cell receptor beta chains reported below all come from one sample, sequenced in a study of T cell responses to AZD1222 COVID-19 vaccine. The table came from immunoSEQ multiplex PCR; TCRdb's copy has only in-frame clones and leaves some out. The sample lists 95,000 to 150,000 clones, roughly 90% seen once, with 6% to 9% in the top ten. Sequenced material: peripheral blood, taken 28 days after the second AZD1222 dose. These receptors all stem from an adult who received the AZD1222 COVID-19 vaccine.

This clone was seen just once. J is TRBJ2-5 and V is TRBV7-8, with 10 bases fitting TRBD2. From germline, CDR1 is SGHVS and CDR2 FQNEAQ. The CDR3 totals 15 residues. Losses at the gene ends were 5 bases for V and 5 bases for J; bases not matched to a gene: 8. The CDR3 reads CASSRPLAGAETQYF. CDR3 in DNA: TGTGCCAGCAGCCGACCTCTAGCGGGGGCGGAGACCCAGTACTTC.

The genes are TRBV6-6 and TRBJ1-1; 8 bases map to TRBD1. V lost 5 bases to trimming and J lost 7 bases; unmatched junction nucleotides: 15. The CDR3 consists of 16 residues. Germline CDR1 reads MNHNY; CDR2 reads SVGAGI (reference sequence). CDR3: CASSPLNDRGRREAFF. The CDR3 region has the DNA TGTGCCAGCAGTCCCCTCAACGACAGGGGAAGGCGTGAAGCTTTCTTT.

The chain uses TRBV28 and TRBJ1-2; 8 nucleotides line up with TRBD1. The CDR3 runs to 13 residues. The J segment lost 5 bases and the V segment lost 4 bases, leaving 3 bases of the junction unmatched. The germline gives CDR1 MDHEN, CDR2 SYDVKM. DNA of the CDR3: TGTGCCAGCAGTTCGCAGGGGGCATATGGCTACACCTTC. Translated: CASSSQGAYGYTF.

As DNA, the CDR3 is TGCGCCAGCAGCTTGTCTTCTCCCGGCAGGGAGGTCACCGGGGAGCTGTTTTTT. Translating it yields CASSLSSPGREVTGELFF. V gene TRBV5-1 combines with J gene TRBJ2-2; D is perhaps TRBD2 (6 bases). The CDR3 runs to 18 residues. Germline V gives CDR1 SGHRS, CDR2 YFSETQ. The V and J ends lost 1 base and 4 bases respectively, with 20 bases between them.

This chain joins TRBV11-2 and TRBJ2-1; D is undetermined. Germline V gene data show CDR1 as SGHAT and CDR2 as FQNNGV. The V end lost 3 bases, the J end lost 5 bases, and 17 bases lay between the germline ends. The CDR3 length is 16 residues. CDR3 residues: CASSFWRGRGHNEQFF. CDR3 in DNA: TGTGCCAGCAGCTTTTGGCGAGGACGCGGTCACAATGAGCAGTTCTTC.

This chain uses TRBV28 with TRBJ1-1; a possible D gene is TRBD1 (6 bases). V lost 2 bases, J lost 1 base, and 17 bases lay in between. The CDR3 loop spans 17 amino acids. Germline CDR1 and CDR2: MDHEN and SYDVKM. This chain's CDR3 is CASSLPDGGGPNTEAFF. The CDR3 bases are TGTGCCAGCAGTTTACCCGATGGGGGGGGCCCGAACACTGAAGCTTTCTTT. The entire variable domain, with the rest obtained from reference TRBV28 and TRBJ1-1, is as follows: DVKVTQSSRYLVKRTGEKVFLECVQDMDHENMFWYRQDPGLGLRLIYFSYDVKMKEKGDIPEGYSVSREKKERFSLILESASTNQTSMYLCASSLPDGGGPNTEAFFGQGTRLTVV.

The chain joins TRBV5-6 to TRBJ2-7; D ambiguous. The CDR3 is 11 residues long. Germline CDR1 SGHDT, CDR2 YYEEEE. Trimming removed 3 bases from V and 7 bases from J, with 8 bases in between. This CDR3 reads CASSSQVEQYF. Written as DNA, the CDR3 is TGTGCCAGCAGCTCCCAGGTGGAGCAGTACTTC.

The V gene is TRBV28, the J gene TRBJ1-1; D is uncertain. The germline gives CDR1 MDHEN, CDR2 SYDVKM. This CDR3 has 12 amino acids. Trimming removed 2 bases from V and 1 base from J, with 2 bases in between. CDR3 nucleotide sequence: TGTGCCAGCAGTTTACAGAACACTGAAGCTTTCTTT. Its translation: CASSLQNTEAFF.

This clone came up once. The chain employs TRBV28 and TRBJ2-7; 8 nucleotides line up with TRBD2. Germline V gene lookup returns CDR1 MDHEN and CDR2 SYDVKM. Losses at the gene ends were 2 bases for V and 2 bases for J; bases not matched to a gene: 5. CDR3 length: 15 amino acids. The DNA of the CDR3 is TGTGCCAGCAGTTTACACCTAGCGGGCCCCTACGAGCAGTACTTC. Translation gives CASSLHLAGPYEQYF. Complete variable domain (other parts from reference TRBV28 and TRBJ2-7): DVKVTQSSRYLVKRTGEKVFLECVQDMDHENMFWYRQDPGLGLRLIYFSYDVKMKEKGDIPEGYSVSREKKERFSLILESASTNQTSMYLCASSLHLAGPYEQYFGPGTRLTVT.

The V call is TRBV19, the J call TRBJ1-3; possible D gene TRBD1, 6 bases. Trimming cost V 6 bases and J 2 bases, with 14 bases left between them. The CDR3 is 15 residues long. Per germline, CDR1 LNHDA and CDR2 SQIVND (reference sequence). The CDR3 sequence is CASREGGRAGNTIYF. DNA for the CDR3: TGTGCCAGTAGAGAGGGGGGTCGGGCTGGAAACACCATATATTTT.

A few counts support this clone. V usage is TRBV19 and J usage is TRBJ1-4; TRBD1 might be the D (6 bases). This CDR3 has 15 residues. Trimming stripped 7 bases from V and 1 base from J, with 13 bases between. CDR1 and CDR2 from the germline V gene are LNHDA and SQIVND (reference sequence). The CDR3 sequence is CASTEQGVTNEKLFF. CDR3 DNA: TGTGCCAGTACCGAACAGGGAGTAACTAATGAAAAACTGTTTTTT.

This chain uses TRBV6-5 with TRBJ1-6; D remains unclear. V was trimmed by 11 bases and J by 0 bases, leaving 14 bases between them. Per germline, CDR1 MNHEY and CDR2 SVGAGI. The CDR3 runs to 15 residues. The CDR3 region is CAGNDLGSYNSPLHF. Here the CDR3 DNA reads TGTGCCGGCAACGACCTTGGCTCCTATAATTCACCCCTCCACTTT.

The chain has TRBV19 and TRBJ1-5, with 8 positions matching TRBD1. This CDR3 spans 14 amino acids. V lost 9 bases, J lost 5 bases, and 9 bases stayed unmatched. Germline loops: CDR1 LNHDA, CDR2 SQIVND (reference sequence). The CDR3 DNA reads as TGTGCCAGCGACGACAGGGGTCCTTATCAGCCCCAGCATTTT. Protein product: CASDDRGPYQPQHF. Combining the CDR3 with reference TRBV19 and TRBJ1-5 gives the whole variable domain DGGITQSPKYLFRKEGQNVTLSCEQNLNHDAMYWYRQDPGQGLRLIYYSQIVNDFQKGDIAEGYSVSREKKESFPLTVTSAQKNPTAFYLCASDDRGPYQPQHFGDGTRLSIL.

The rearrangement joins TRBV5-4 to TRBJ2-2; maybe TRBD2 (6 bases). The V and J ends lost 4 bases and 6 bases respectively, with 16 bases between them. Germline V lookup: CDR1 SGHNT, CDR2 YYREEE (reference sequence). The CDR3 is made up of 15 amino acids. Written as DNA, the CDR3 is TGTGCCAGCAGCCCAGGGTGGGGAGGTGCCGGGGAGCTGTTTTTT. This encodes CASSPGWGGAGELFF.

This chain links TRBV18 with TRBJ2-3; D call uncertain. With 3 bases removed from V and 0 bases from J, the gap between germline ends came to 1 base. There are 12 residues in the CDR3. Looked up from germline, CDR1 is KGHSH and CDR2 is LQKENI. The CDR3, as DNA: TGTGCCAGCTCACCTAGCACAGATACGCAGTATTTT. It is translated as CASSPSTDTQYF.

The genes are TRBV5-4 and TRBJ1-1; D unclear. The germline gives CDR1 SGHNT, CDR2 YYREEE (reference sequence). The ends were cut back, 2 bases at V and 0 bases at J, with 17 bases in the middle. CDR3 length: 17 amino acids. Here the CDR3 reads CASSFGFQFPMNTEAFF. In nucleotides, the CDR3 is TGTGCCAGCAGCTTCGGTTTTCAGTTCCCAATGAACACTGAAGCTTTCTTT.

The chain recombines TRBV5-1 with TRBJ1-1, with D perhaps TRBD1 (5 bases). Germline V gene data show CDR1 as SGHRS and CDR2 as YFSETQ. This CDR3 spans 16 amino acids. V lost 2 bases and J lost 1, with 15 bases in between. CDR3 nucleotide sequence: TGCGCCAGCAGCTTCGGGGGGAGTCATTGGAACACTGAAGCTTTCTTT. Its protein is CASSFGGSHWNTEAFF.

This chain joins TRBV5-5 and TRBJ2-5; TRBD2 matches 14 bases. The CDR3 has 16 amino acids. Germline V lookup: CDR1 SGHKS, CDR2 YYEKEE (reference sequence). The V gene end was trimmed by 4 bases and the J gene end by 4 bases; junction bases not matched to a gene: 6. The DNA for the CDR3 is TGTGCCAGCAGCGGGCCGGGACTAGCGGGAGTAGAGACCCAGTACTTC. Amino acids: CASSGPGLAGVETQYF. The variable domain in full, with the rest retrieved from reference TRBV5-5 and TRBJ2-5, is DAGVTQSPTHLIKTRGQQVTLRCSPISGHKSVSWYQQVLGQGPQFIFQYYEKEERGRGNFPDRFSARQFPNYSSELNVNALLLGDSALYLCASSGPGLAGVETQYFGPGTRLLVL.

The chain recombines TRBV27 with TRBJ2-1; no clear D. This CDR3 has 16 residues. V was cut by 3 bases and J by 0 bases, with 12 bases left in between. Germline V gene sequence: CDR1 MNHEY, CDR2 SMNVEV (reference sequence). The CDR3 is CASSLFTASSYNEQFF. CDR3 coding DNA: TGTGCCAGCAGTTTGTTCACAGCCAGCTCCTACAATGAGCAGTTCTTC.

V and J are TRBV6-5 and TRBJ1-1; 8 bases are a match to TRBD1. Germline CDR1 reads MNHEY; CDR2 reads SVGAGI. The CDR3 loop spans 14 amino acids. V shed 5 bases and J 5 bases; nucleotides not matched to a gene: 7. The CDR3 region has the DNA TGTGCCAGCAGTAAGAAGACAGGGGTTACTGAAGCTTTCTTT. Its translation: CASSKKTGVTEAFF.

The rearrangement links TRBV7-8 to TRBJ1-6; 10 positions match TRBD1. Germline V gene data show CDR1 as SGHVS and CDR2 as FQNEAQ. CDR3 length: 18 residues. V gave up 3 bases and J gave up 3 bases; unmatched junction bases: 8. CDR3 DNA sequence: TGTGCCAGCAGCTTCACAACCGGGACAGGGGTCTATAATTCACCCCTCCACTTT. As protein: CASSFTTGTGVYNSPLHF. Together with reference TRBV7-8 and TRBJ1-6, the CDR3 gives the full variable domain: GAGVSQSPRYKVAKRGQDVALRCDPISGHVSLFWYQQALGQGPEFLTYFQNEAQLDKSGLPSDRFFAERPEGSVSTLKIQRTQQEDSAVYLCASSFTTGTGVYNSPLHFGNGTRLTVT.

The gene calls are TRBV10-3 and TRBJ1-2, with 9 bases matching TRBD1. The germline V gene has CDR1 ENHRY and CDR2 SYGVKD. V was clipped by 6 bases and J by 4 bases; unmatched bases: 6. The CDR3 consists of 14 residues. The DNA of the CDR3 is TGTGCCATCAGGGGGACAGGGAGCATCTATGGCTACACCTTC. Translating it yields CAIRGTGSIYGYTF.

The chain couples TRBV7-9 to TRBJ1-5; tentative D call: TRBD1 (5 bases). This CDR3 is 13 amino acids long. Germline-derived CDR1 and CDR2 are SEHNR and FQNEAQ (reference sequence). The germline V and J ends were trimmed by 4 bases and 4 bases, with 8 bases remaining between them. The CDR3 coding sequence is TGTGCCAGCAGCTCGGACACTAATCAGCCCCAGCATTTT. Translating it yields CASSSDTNQPQHF.